This T cell receptor beta chain emerged from a study of human T cells and chemical hapten exposure. Overall study context: The scalp of each patient received a weekly diphenylcyclopropenone dose for the full approximately 24-week study. General study points: Relative to control repertoires, expanded TCRs gave rise to significantly more large CDR3 similarity clusters.

Single cDNA molecules in the library carried unique molecular identifiers attached during preparation. TCRdb re-derived calls from the RACE reads in MiXCR, one entry per CDR3 protein. Altogether around 120,000 distinct CDR3 sequences are present, roughly an eighth being singletons, with the ten largest covering around 0.84%. This sample's time point: patch test 1, 2 weeks after DPC sensitization. Treatment: therapeutic diphenylcyclopropenone sensitization with weekly scalp DPC. V was cut by 6 bases and J by 5 bases, with 8 bases left in between. Germline assignment: CDR1 WNHNN and CDR2 SYGVQD (reference sequence). This CDR3 is 12 amino acids long. A remark on this clonotype: Its target is unknown.

This sequence originates from a man aged 18 to 35 with alopecia areata. Some clones in this sample may be carry-over from other donors' samples. The J gene is TRBJ1-5, the V gene TRBV10-1; D unresolved. Specimen: whole blood, collected in connection with sensitization to the hapten diphenylcyclopropenone (DPC). In DNA form, the CDR3 reads TGCGCCAGCAGCGGCTCCGATCAGCCCCAGCATTTT. Amino acid sequence: CASSGSDQPQHF.